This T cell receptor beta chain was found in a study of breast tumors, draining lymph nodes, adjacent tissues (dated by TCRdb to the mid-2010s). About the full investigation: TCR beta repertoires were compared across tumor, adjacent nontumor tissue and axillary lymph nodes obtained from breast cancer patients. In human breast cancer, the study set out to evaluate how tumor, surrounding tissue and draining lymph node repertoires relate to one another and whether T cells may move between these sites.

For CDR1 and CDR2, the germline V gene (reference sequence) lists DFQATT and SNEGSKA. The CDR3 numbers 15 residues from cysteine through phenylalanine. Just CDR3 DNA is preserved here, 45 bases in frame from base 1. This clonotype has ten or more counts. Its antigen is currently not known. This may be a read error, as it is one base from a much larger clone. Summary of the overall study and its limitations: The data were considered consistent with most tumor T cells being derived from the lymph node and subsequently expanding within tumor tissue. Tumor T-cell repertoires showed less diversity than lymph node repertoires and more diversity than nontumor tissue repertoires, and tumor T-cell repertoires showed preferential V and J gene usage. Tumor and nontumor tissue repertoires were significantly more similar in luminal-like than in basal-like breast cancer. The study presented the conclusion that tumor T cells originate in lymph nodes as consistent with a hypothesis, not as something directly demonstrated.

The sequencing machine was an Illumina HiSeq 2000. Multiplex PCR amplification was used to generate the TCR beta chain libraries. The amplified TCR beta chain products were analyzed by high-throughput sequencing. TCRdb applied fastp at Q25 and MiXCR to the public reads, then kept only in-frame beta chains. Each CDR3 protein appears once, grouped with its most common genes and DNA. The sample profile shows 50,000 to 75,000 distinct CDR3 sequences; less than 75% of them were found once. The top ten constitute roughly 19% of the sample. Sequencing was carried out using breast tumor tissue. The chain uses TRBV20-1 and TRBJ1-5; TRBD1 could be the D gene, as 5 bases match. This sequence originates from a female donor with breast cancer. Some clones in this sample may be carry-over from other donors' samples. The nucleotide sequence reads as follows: TGCAGTGCTAGCAGACAGTCATATAGCACTCAGCCCCAGCATTTT. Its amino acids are CSASRQSYSTQPQHF.